The next 29 T cell receptor beta chains were all read from a single sample in a study of shared clonotypes between healthy human individuals. Using immunoSEQ multiplex PCR, the repertoire was profiled, and TCRdb retains in-frame clones only, with some absent. The table has 1.5 million to 1.9 million clones, roughly 98% seen once. Sequenced material: naive CD4+ T cells sorted from blood. The subset denotes: CD45RA+ positively selected. All receptors derive from a man aged 25-45 years in good health.

The chain joins TRBV21-1 to TRBJ2-3; TRBD2 is the table's D call, not checked against the DNA. TRBV21-1 is assigned pseudogene status. CDR3 length: 18 amino acids. The DNA for the CDR3 is TGTGCCAGCATCCAAAAGACTAGCGGGAGGCGTAGCACAGATACGCAGTATTTT. Amino acids: CASIQKTSGRRSTDTQYF.

The chain employs TRBV4-1 and TRBJ1-1, with D perhaps matching TRBD1 (6 bases). The germline gives CDR1 MGHRA, CDR2 YSYEKL. Trimming took off 0 bases at V and 2 bases at J, with 19 bases between the two ends. The length of the CDR3 is 18 residues. CDR3 in amino acids: CASSQDPGLRGKNTEAFF. Written as DNA, the CDR3 is TGCGCCAGCAGCCAAGATCCCGGGCTCAGGGGTAAAAACACTGAAGCTTTCTTT.

V usage is TRBV29-1 and J usage is TRBJ2-1; 9 bases agree with TRBD2. The V and J ends lost 7 bases and 8 bases, in that order; junction bases with no gene match: 15. The germline V gene has CDR1 SQVTM and CDR2 ANQGSEA. This CDR3 is built from 15 residues. In DNA, the CDR3 is TGCAGCGCGCGATCTAGCGGGGAGGTACGATATGAGCAGTTCTTC. It translates to CSARSSGEVRYEQFF.

This clone was seen only once. The rearrangement links TRBV9 to TRBJ2-3; 8 bases fit TRBD2. With 0 bases clipped from V and 0 bases from J, the junction kept 9 bases outside the gene matches. The CDR3 runs to 18 residues. CDR1 SGDLS and CDR2 YYNGEE come from the germline V gene. The CDR3 sequence is CASSVGSGRGTSTDTQYF. The CDR3 bases are TGTGCCAGCAGCGTAGGGAGCGGGAGAGGGACTAGCACAGATACGCAGTATTTT.

V usage is TRBV15 and J usage is TRBJ2-3; D is possibly TRBD2 (5 bases). The ends were cut back, 1 base at V and 2 bases at J, with 16 bases in the middle. The CDR3 loop spans 17 amino acids. From germline, CDR1 is LNHNV and CDR2 YYDKDF (reference sequence). In DNA form, the CDR3 reads TGTGCCACCAGCAGAGGGTTCACGGTCGGGGACACAGATACGCAGTATTTT. This sequence encodes CATSRGFTVGDTDTQYF.

This chain uses TRBV29-1 with TRBJ2-7, with D possibly TRBD2 on 5 matching bases. Germline assignment: CDR1 SQVTM and CDR2 ANQGSEA. Trimming cost V 7 bases and J 4 bases, with 11 bases left between them. The CDR3 is 11 amino acids. CDR3 nucleotide sequence: TGCAGCGCCGGGAATTTGTACGAGCAGTACTTC. It yields the protein CSAGNLYEQYF.

The gene calls are TRBV28 and TRBJ2-5, with TRBD2 as a possible D gene (5 bases). Trimming took 5 bases from V and 5 from J, leaving 18 bases between them. From germline, CDR1 is MDHEN and CDR2 SYDVKM. CDR3 length: 15 amino acids. The CDR3 DNA reads as TGTGCCAGCAGTGGGTGGCGGAGGCGCGGGGAGACCCAGTACTTC. Encoded protein: CASSGWRRRGETQYF.

The genes are TRBV7-9 and TRBJ2-7, with no clear D. The CDR3 runs to 12 residues. The germline V gene has CDR1 SEHNR and CDR2 FQNEAQ (reference sequence). Trimming stripped 4 bases from V and 3 bases from J, with 7 bases between. The CDR3 is CASSYYSYEQYF. CDR3 in DNA: TGTGCCAGCAGCTACTACAGCTACGAGCAGTACTTC.

The chain carries TRBV6-6 and TRBJ2-2; TRBD1 matches 8 bases. The V gene's germline CDR1 is MNHNY and CDR2 SVGAGI (reference sequence). V lost 5 bases to trimming and J lost 1 base; unmatched junction nucleotides: 3. The CDR3 runs 15 residues. The CDR3 loop reads CASSTGTGNTGELFF. The CDR3 DNA is TGTGCCAGCAGTACCGGGACAGGGAACACCGGGGAGCTGTTTTTT.

This chain uses TRBV11-3 with TRBJ2-1; D not certain. The germline V and J ends were trimmed by 5 bases and 8 bases, with 7 bases remaining between them. Per germline, CDR1 SGHNT and CDR2 YENEEA. The length of the CDR3 is 11 residues. The CDR3 coding sequence is TGTGCCAGCAGCCAAGGCGATGAGCAGTTCTTC. It specifies CASSQGDEQFF. Together with reference TRBV11-3 and TRBJ2-1, the CDR3 gives the full variable domain: EAGVVQSPRYKIIEKKQPVAFWCNPISGHNTLYWYLQNLGQGPELLIRYENEEAVDDSQLPKDRFSAERLKGVDSTLKIQPAELGDSAVYLCASSQGDEQFFGPGTRLTVL.

The chain employs TRBV28 and TRBJ2-7, with D uncertain. Germline-derived CDR1 and CDR2 are MDHEN and SYDVKM. The V end lost 2 bases, the J end lost 0 bases, and 11 bases lay between the germline ends. The CDR3 has 15 residues. The CDR3 bases are TGTGCCAGCAGTTTAGACACGTACTCCTCCTACGAGCAGTACTTC. It is translated as CASSLDTYSSYEQYF.

With regard to this clone: Other DNA sequences of this sample code for an identical CDR3. In DNA form, the CDR3 reads TGCGCCAGCAGCCCGGGACTAGCGGGGACCACAGATACGCAGTATTTT. Translated: CASSPGLAGTTDTQYF. The chain employs TRBV5-1 and TRBJ2-3; 13 bases match TRBD2. V lost 4 bases, J lost 2 bases, and 4 bases stayed unmatched. This CDR3 region has 16 residues. Germline-derived CDR1 and CDR2 are SGHRS and YFSETQ.

The chain links TRBV11-3 to TRBJ2-7; 7 bases are a match to TRBD1. V shed 5 bases, J shed 2 bases, and the junction held 9 bases outside the gene matches. Per germline, CDR1 SGHNT and CDR2 YENEEA. The CDR3 is made up of 15 amino acids. CDR3 amino acids: CASSHGTASAYEQYF. CDR3 coding DNA: TGTGCCAGCAGCCACGGGACAGCGAGCGCCTACGAGCAGTACTTC.

The chain has TRBV7-8 and TRBJ2-3; TRBD2 agrees at 9 bases. This CDR3 is built from 20 residues. CDR1 is SGHVS, CDR2 FQNEAQ, per germline. V lost 2 bases to trimming and J lost 5 bases; unmatched junction nucleotides: 20. The chain's CDR3 is CASSLPLVSRAGGPRDTQYF. In nucleotides, the CDR3 is TGTGCCAGCAGCTTACCCCTAGTGTCGCGGGCGGGAGGGCCACGAGATACGCAGTATTTT.

The gene calls are TRBV4-2 and TRBJ2-7; 11 bases line up with TRBD2. Germline V lookup: CDR1 LGHNA, CDR2 YNFKEQ. The CDR3 has 16 amino acids. With V trimmed by 0 bases and J by 2 bases, 3 bases remained unmatched. CDR3 residues: CASSQEGTSGTYEQYF. CDR3 nucleotides: TGTGCCAGCAGCCAAGAGGGGACTAGCGGAACCTACGAGCAGTACTTC.

The J gene is TRBJ2-5, the V gene TRBV9, with D unclear. Germline loops: CDR1 SGDLS, CDR2 YYNGEE. This CDR3 region has 13 residues. V lost 0 bases, J lost 7 bases, and 10 bases lay in between. The chain's CDR3 is CASSVGSSATQYF. The CDR3 DNA sequence: TGTGCCAGCAGCGTAGGGAGTTCCGCGACCCAGTACTTC.

The chain joins TRBV7-9 to TRBJ2-1; TRBD1 aligns across 7 bases. From germline, CDR1 is SEHNR and CDR2 FQNEAQ (reference sequence). V lost 2 bases, J lost 12 bases, and 4 bases stayed unmatched. This CDR3 comprises 12 residues. This CDR3 is CASSLSGTAQFF. CDR3 nucleotides: TGTGCCAGCAGCTTATCAGGGACAGCGCAGTTCTTC. Drawing the rest from reference TRBV7-9 and TRBJ2-1, the complete variable domain is DTGVSQNPRHKITKRGQNVTFRCDPISEHNRLYWYRQTLGQGPEFLTYFQNEAQLEKSRLLSDRFSAERPKGSFSTLEIQRTEQGDSAMYLCASSLSGTAQFFGPGTRLTVL.

The rearrangement links TRBV10-1 to TRBJ2-5; 9 positions agree with TRBD1. The CDR3 totals 15 residues. Germline V gives CDR1 WNHNN, CDR2 SYGVQD (reference sequence). Germline trimming cut 5 bases from V and 5 bases from J; bases unmatched to any gene: 9. The CDR3 loop is CASSSRTGVTETQYF. The CDR3 DNA sequence: TGCGCCAGCAGTTCCAGGACAGGGGTGACCGAGACCCAGTACTTC.

The J gene is TRBJ1-1, the V gene TRBV10-3, with no clear D. CDR3 length: 13 amino acids. Germline values: CDR1 ENHRY, CDR2 SYGVKD. V lost 7 bases to trimming and J lost 0 bases, with 9 bases between them. CDR3 sequence reads: CAINPQMNTEAFF. The CDR3 DNA follows: TGTGCCATCAACCCTCAGATGAACACTGAAGCTTTCTTT.

The CDR3 nucleotides read TGTGCCAGCAGCCTAGGGGACGGCTCCTACGAGCAGTACTTC. It codes for CASSLGDGSYEQYF. The V call is TRBV11-3, the J call TRBJ2-7, with D perhaps being TRBD1 or TRBD2 (5 bases each). CDR3 size: 14 residues. Germline V gene lookup returns CDR1 SGHNT and CDR2 YENEEA. With 5 bases removed from V and 0 bases from J, the gap between germline ends came to 11 bases.

CDR3 in amino acids: CASSQGVTDYGYTF. The DNA for the CDR3 is TGTGCCAGCAGCCAAGGGGTCACTGATTATGGCTACACCTTC. V gene TRBV14 combines with J gene TRBJ1-2; the D is unclear. The CDR3 is made up of 14 amino acids. V was pared by 1 base and J by 5 bases, with 11 bases between. The germline V gene has CDR1 SGHDN and CDR2 FVKESK. The variable domain in full, with the rest retrieved from reference TRBV14 and TRBJ1-2, is EAGVTQFPSHSVIEKGQTVTLRCDPISGHDNLYWYRRVMGKEIKFLLHFVKESKQDESGMPNNRFLAERTGGTYSTLKVQPAELEDSGVYFCASSQGVTDYGYTFGSGTRLTVV.

The CDR3 loop is CASSLNGEQFF. The CDR3 DNA sequence: TGTGCCAGCAGCTTGAATGGTGAGCAGTTCTTC. The chain combines TRBV5-4 with TRBJ2-1; D uncertain. CDR3 length: 11 residues. Looked up from germline, CDR1 is SGHNT and CDR2 is YYREEE (reference sequence). The V and J ends lost 1 base and 9 bases respectively, with 5 bases between them.

The chain carries TRBV7-3 and TRBJ2-2; 10 bases fit TRBD2. CDR1 SGHTA and CDR2 FQGTGA come from the germline V gene. Unmatched junction bases numbered 10, after V lost 5 bases and J lost 7 bases. The CDR3 runs 16 residues. CDR3 in amino acids: CASSRGGTSVSGELFF. Here the CDR3 DNA reads TGTGCCAGCAGCCGAGGGGGGACTAGCGTTAGCGGGGAGCTGTTTTTT.

The chain combines TRBV4-3 with TRBJ2-7; no clear D gene. Germline CDR1 reads LGHNA; CDR2 reads YSLEER. Trimming removed 0 bases at V and 1 base at J, with 10 bases between. The CDR3 is 15 amino acids. This CDR3 is CASSQDRSRSYEQYF. The DNA of the CDR3 is TGCGCCAGCAGCCAAGACAGGAGCCGATCCTACGAGCAGTACTTC.

The J gene is TRBJ1-2, the V gene TRBV5-1; tentative D call: TRBD1 (5 bases). Germline V gives CDR1 SGHRS, CDR2 YFSETQ. The CDR3 loop spans 15 amino acids. V was shortened by 2 bases and J by 0 bases, with 11 bases between the two germline ends. CDR3 bases: TGCGCCAGCAGCTTTGGGGCAGGTGCTAACTATGGCTACACCTTC. This gives the protein CASSFGAGANYGYTF.

The gene calls are TRBV6-1 and TRBJ2-7; D is undetermined. The CDR3 has 14 residues. With 7 bases removed from V and 2 bases from J, the gap between germline ends came to 15 bases. Germline CDR1 reads MNHNS; CDR2 reads SASEGT. The CDR3 loop reads CASTPRFGTYEQYF. CDR3 nucleotides: TGTGCCAGCACTCCCAGGTTTGGAACCTACGAGCAGTACTTC.

This clone is a singleton in its sample. The chain links TRBV28 to TRBJ2-3; 9 bases line up with TRBD1. V lost 3 bases to trimming and J lost 6 bases; unmatched junction nucleotides: 7. CDR1 and CDR2 from the germline V gene are MDHEN and SYDVKM. The length of the CDR3 is 15 residues. In nucleotides, the CDR3 is TGTGCCAGCAGTTTCGGGGGACAGGGTTACGATACGCAGTATTTT. It translates to CASSFGGQGYDTQYF.

The chain employs TRBV19 and TRBJ2-7, with 8 bases matching TRBD1. This CDR3 has 16 residues. Germline V CDR1 and CDR2: LNHDA, SQIVND (reference sequence). With V trimmed by 4 bases and J by 0 bases, 8 bases remained unmatched. Here the CDR3 DNA reads TGTGCCAGTAGTAAGGTCGCAGGACAGGGCTCCTACGAGCAGTACTTC. It is translated as CASSKVAGQGSYEQYF.

The chain couples TRBV7-8 to TRBJ1-5, with a possible D match to TRBD1 (5 bases). V gave up 1 base and J gave up 3 bases, with 19 bases separating them. CDR3 size: 18 residues. Germline loops: CDR1 SGHVS, CDR2 FQNEAQ. The CDR3 loop is CASSLEPQGRISNQPQHF. CDR3 sequence (DNA): TGTGCCAGCAGCTTAGAGCCCCAGGGCCGAATTTCCAATCAGCCCCAGCATTTT.